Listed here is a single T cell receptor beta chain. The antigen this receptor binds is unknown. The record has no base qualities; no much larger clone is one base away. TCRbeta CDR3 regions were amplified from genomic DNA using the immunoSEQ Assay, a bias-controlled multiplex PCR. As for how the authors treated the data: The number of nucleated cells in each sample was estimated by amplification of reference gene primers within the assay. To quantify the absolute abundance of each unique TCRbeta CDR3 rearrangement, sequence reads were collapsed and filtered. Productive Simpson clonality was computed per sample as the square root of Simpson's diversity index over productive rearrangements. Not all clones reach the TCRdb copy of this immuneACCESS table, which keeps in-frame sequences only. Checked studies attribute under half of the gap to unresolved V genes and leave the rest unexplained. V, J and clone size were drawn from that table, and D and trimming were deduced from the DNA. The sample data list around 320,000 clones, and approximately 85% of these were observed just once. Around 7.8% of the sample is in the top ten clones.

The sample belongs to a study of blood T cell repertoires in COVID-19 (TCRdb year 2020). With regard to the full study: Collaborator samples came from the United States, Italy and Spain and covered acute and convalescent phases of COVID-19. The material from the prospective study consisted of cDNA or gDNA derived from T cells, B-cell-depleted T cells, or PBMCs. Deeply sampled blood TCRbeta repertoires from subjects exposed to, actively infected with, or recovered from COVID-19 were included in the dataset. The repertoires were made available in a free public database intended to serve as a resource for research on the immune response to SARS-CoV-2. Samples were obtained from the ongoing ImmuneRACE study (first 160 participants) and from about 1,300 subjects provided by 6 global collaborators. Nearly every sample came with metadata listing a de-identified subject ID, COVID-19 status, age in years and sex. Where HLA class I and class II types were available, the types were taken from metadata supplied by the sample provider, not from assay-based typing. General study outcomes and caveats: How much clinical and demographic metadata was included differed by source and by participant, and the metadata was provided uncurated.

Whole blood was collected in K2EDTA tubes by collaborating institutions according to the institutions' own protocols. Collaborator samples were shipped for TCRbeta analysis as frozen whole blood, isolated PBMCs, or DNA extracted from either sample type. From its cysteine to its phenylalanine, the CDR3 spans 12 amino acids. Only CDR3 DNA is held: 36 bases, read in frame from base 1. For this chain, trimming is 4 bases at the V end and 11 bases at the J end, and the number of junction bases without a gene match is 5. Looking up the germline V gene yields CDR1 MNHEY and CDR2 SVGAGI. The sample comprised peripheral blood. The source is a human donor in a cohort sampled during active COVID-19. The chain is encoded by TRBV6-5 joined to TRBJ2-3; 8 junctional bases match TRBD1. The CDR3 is CASSSTGGRQYF. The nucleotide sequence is TGTGCCAGCAGTTCCACAGGGGGAAGGCAGTATTTT.